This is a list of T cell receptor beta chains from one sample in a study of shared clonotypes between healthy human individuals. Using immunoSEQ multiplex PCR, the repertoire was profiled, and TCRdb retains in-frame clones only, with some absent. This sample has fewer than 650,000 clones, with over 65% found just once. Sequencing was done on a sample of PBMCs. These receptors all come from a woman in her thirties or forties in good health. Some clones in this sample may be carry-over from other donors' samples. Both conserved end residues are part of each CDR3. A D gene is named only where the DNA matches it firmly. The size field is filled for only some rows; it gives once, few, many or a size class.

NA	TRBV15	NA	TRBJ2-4	CATSTSRGRENIQYF	TGTGCCACCAGCACGTCCCGGGGGCGAGAAAACATTCAGTACTTC
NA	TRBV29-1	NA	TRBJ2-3	CSVDEGISTDTQYF	TGCAGCGTTGATGAGGGGATAAGCACAGATACGCAGTATTTT
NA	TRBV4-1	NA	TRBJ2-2	CASSQDRDYTGELFF	TGCGCCAGCAGCCAAGATCGGGACTACACCGGGGAGCTGTTTTTT
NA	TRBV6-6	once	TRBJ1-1	CASIEPENTEAFF	TGTGCCAGCATCGAACCGGAGAACACTGAAGCTTTCTTT
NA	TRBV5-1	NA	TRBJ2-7	CASSFQGGTSYEQYF	TGCGCCAGCAGCTTCCAGGGGGGTACCTCCTACGAGCAGTACTTC
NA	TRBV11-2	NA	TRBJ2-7	CASSLMVSARGHEQYF	TGTGCCAGCAGCTTGATGGTTTCTGCCAGGGGCCACGAGCAGTACTTC
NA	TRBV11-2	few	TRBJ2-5	CASSLGPLAQQETQYF	TGTGCCAGCAGCTTAGGTCCGCTAGCCCAACAAGAGACCCAGTACTTC
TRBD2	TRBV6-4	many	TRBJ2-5	CASSQTGTSGQETQYF	TGTGCCAGCAGCCAGACCGGGACTAGCGGCCAAGAGACCCAGTACTTC
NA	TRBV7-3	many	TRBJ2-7	CASSFTGGYEQYF	TGTGCCAGCAGCTTTACCGGGGGCTACGAGCAGTACTTC
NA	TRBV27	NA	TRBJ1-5	CASSLSIPLGVASNQPQHF	TGTGCCAGCAGTTTATCGATCCCTTTAGGTGTCGCAAGCAATCAGCCCCAGCATTTT
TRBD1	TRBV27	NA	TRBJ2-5	CTSRKKAGQGMRETQYF	TGTACAAGCAGGAAAAAGGCCGGACAGGGTATGAGGGAGACCCAGTACTTC
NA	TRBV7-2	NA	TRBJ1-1	CASSLQPYTEAFF	TGTGCCAGCAGCTTACAGCCGTACACTGAAGCTTTCTTT
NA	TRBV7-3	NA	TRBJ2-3	CASSLGGLDTQYF	TGTGCCAGCAGCTTAGGTGGATTGGATACGCAGTATTTT
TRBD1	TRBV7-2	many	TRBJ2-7	CASSLPRDSRAYEQYF	TGTGCCAGCAGCTTACCACGGGACAGCAGGGCCTACGAGCAGTACTTC
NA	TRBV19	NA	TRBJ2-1	CASSIAGVSYNEQFF	TGTGCCAGTAGTATAGCGGGAGTTTCCTACAATGAGCAGTTCTTC
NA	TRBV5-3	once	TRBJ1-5	CARSSDRHYSNQPQHF	TGTGCCAGAAGCTCCGACAGGCACTATAGCAATCAGCCCCAGCATTTT
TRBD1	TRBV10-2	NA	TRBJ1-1	CASRPRDRGGTEAFF	TGCGCCAGCAGACCCCGGGACAGGGGAGGCACTGAAGCTTTCTTT
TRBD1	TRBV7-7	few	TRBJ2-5	CASSQLGGGETQYF	TGTGCCAGCAGCCAGCTAGGGGGCGGTGAGACCCAGTACTTC
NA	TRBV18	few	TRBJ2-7	CASSPRGYPYEQYF	TGTGCCAGCTCACCACGTGGGTACCCCTACGAGCAGTACTTC
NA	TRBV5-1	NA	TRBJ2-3	CASSFGQPTDTQYF	TGCGCCAGCAGCTTTGGACAGCCCACAGATACGCAGTATTTT
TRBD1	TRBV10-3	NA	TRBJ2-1	CAISEARQGVEQFF	TGTGCCATCAGTGAGGCGAGACAGGGCGTTGAGCAGTTCTTC
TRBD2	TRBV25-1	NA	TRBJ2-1	CASSIGLDAYEQFF	TGTGCCAGCAGCATTGGACTAGATGCGTATGAGCAGTTCTTC
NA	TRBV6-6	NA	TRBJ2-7	CASSSPGQQVRGQYF	TGTGCCAGCAGTTCCCCCGGACAGCAGGTACGAGGGCAGTACTTC
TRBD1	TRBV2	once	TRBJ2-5	CASNRDRDETQYF	TGTGCCAGCAACCGGGACAGGGACGAGACCCAGTACTTC
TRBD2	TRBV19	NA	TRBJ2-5	CASTPGASGFSETQYF	TGTGCCAGTACCCCCGGGGCTAGCGGGTTTTCAGAGACCCAGTACTTC
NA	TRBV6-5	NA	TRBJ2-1	CASSYYGTLDEQFF	TGTGCCAGCAGTTACTATGGGACTCTGGATGAGCAGTTCTTC
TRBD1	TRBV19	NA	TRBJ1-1	CASSTAGGGTEAFF	TGTGCCAGTAGTACGGCAGGGGGCGGAACTGAAGCTTTCTTT
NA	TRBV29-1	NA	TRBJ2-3	CSVDEVLNTDTQYF	TGCAGCGTTGACGAGGTTTTAAACACAGATACGCAGTATTTT
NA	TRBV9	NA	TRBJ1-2	CATRSEFGGYTF	TGTGCCACCCGTTCGGAATTTGGCGGCTACACCTTC
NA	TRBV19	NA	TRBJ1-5	CASSEGQPQHF	TGTGCCAGTAGTGAGGGTCAGCCCCAGCATTTT
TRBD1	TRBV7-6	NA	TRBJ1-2	CASSLRSGGYDGYTF	TGTGCCAGCAGCTTAAGATCAGGGGGCTATGATGGCTACACCTTC
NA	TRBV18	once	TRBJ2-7	CASSPPTGRWGKQYF	TGTGCCAGCTCACCACCAACAGGGAGATGGGGAAAGCAGTACTTC
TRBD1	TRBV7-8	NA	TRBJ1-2	CASSLWDRNYGYTF	TGTGCCAGCAGCTTATGGGACAGGAACTATGGCTACACCTTC
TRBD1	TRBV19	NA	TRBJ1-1	CASSRQGAATEAFF	TGTGCCAGTAGTAGACAGGGGGCTGCCACTGAAGCTTTCTTT
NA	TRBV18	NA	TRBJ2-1	CASSPRSTYEQFF	TGTGCCAGCTCACCACGGAGCACTTATGAGCAGTTCTTC
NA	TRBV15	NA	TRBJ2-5	CATSRGPQGLGETQYF	TGTGCCACCAGCAGAGGACCCCAGGGGCTGGGCGAGACCCAGTACTTC
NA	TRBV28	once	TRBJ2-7	CASRVAPSYEQYF	TGTGCCAGCAGAGTAGCGCCCTCCTACGAGCAGTACTTC
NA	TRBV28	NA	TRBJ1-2	CASTNQGDYGYTF	TGTGCCAGCACAAATCAAGGGGACTATGGCTACACCTTC
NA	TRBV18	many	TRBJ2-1	CASSPLGWNGRNEQFF	TGTGCCAGCTCACCACTCGGCTGGAATGGGAGGAATGAGCAGTTCTTC
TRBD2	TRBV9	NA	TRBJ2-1	CASSVTSGPRAQFF	TGTGCCAGCAGCGTTACTAGCGGGCCGCGTGCGCAGTTCTTC
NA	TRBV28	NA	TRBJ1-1	CASSHRWEAFF	TGTGCCAGCAGTCATAGGTGGGAAGCTTTCTTT
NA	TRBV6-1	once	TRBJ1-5	CASRATTQPQHF	TGTGCCAGCAGGGCGACCACTCAGCCCCAGCATTTT
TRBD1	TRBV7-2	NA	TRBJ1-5	CASSLGTGGWSNQPQHF	TGTGCCAGCAGCTTAGGCACAGGGGGCTGGAGCAATCAGCCCCAGCATTTT
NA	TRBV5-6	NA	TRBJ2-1	CASNPIGGDHNEQFF	TGTGCCAGCAACCCGATCGGGGGAGACCACAATGAGCAGTTCTTC
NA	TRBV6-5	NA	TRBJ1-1	CASSYAGRALGAFF	TGTGCCAGCAGTTACGCTGGACGGGCCCTGGGAGCTTTCTTT
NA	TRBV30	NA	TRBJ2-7	CAQSGTYEQYF	TGTGCCCAGAGTGGTACCTACGAGCAGTACTTC
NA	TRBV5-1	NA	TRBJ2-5	CASSLYRQETQYF	TGCGCCAGCAGCTTGTACAGACAAGAGACCCAGTACTTC
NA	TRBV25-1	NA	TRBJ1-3	CASSEVGPLLSGNTIHF	TGTGCCAGCAGTGAAGTCGGACCCCTGCTCTCTGGAAACACCATACATTTT
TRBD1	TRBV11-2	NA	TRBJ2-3	CASSLGTVMNTQYF	TGTGCCAGCAGCCTCGGGACAGTCATGAATACGCAGTATTTT
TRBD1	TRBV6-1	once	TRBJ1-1	CASRLTGDLEAFF	TGTGCCAGCAGATTAACAGGGGATCTTGAAGCTTTCTTT
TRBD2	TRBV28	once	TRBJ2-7	CASSFRAGGSSYEQYF	TGTGCCAGCAGTTTTAGGGCGGGAGGGAGCTCCTACGAGCAGTACTTC
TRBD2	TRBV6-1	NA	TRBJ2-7	CASRVTSGSYEQYF	TGTGCCAGCAGAGTGACTAGCGGTTCCTACGAGCAGTACTTC
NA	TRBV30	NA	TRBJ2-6	CAWRNGGANVLTF	TGTGCCTGGAGAAATGGTGGGGCCAACGTCCTGACTTTC
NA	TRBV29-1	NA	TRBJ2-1	CSVVGHDSYNEQFF	TGCAGCGTTGTAGGCCACGACTCCTACAATGAGCAGTTCTTC
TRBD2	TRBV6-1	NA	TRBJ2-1	CASSEVVAGVRGQFF	TGTGCCAGCAGTGAAGTGGTAGCGGGAGTTAGGGGGCAGTTCTTC